The entry below gives a single TCR beta chain sequence along with its context. Its antigen is currently unknown. The V gene end was trimmed by 4 bases and the J gene end by 5 bases; junction bases not matched to a gene: 11. This CDR3 region has 18 residues. Per germline, CDR1 SGDLS and CDR2 YYNGEE. The data stem from a study of blood T cells in healthy people across ages. Study-wide results and limits: A greater number of naive CD4+ cells and higher diversity distinguished long-lived donors from aged donors. With donor CMV status unknown, expanded clonotype changes were possibly confounded. The fall in TCR beta diversity per million T cells was roughly linear with age.

The use of a sample-barcoded 5' primer and a J-beta primer mix characterized a second PCR of roughly 7 to 11 cycles. TCRdb re-analysed the 5' RACE reads in MiXCR, keeping a single row per CDR3 protein. The profile shows around 1.5 million distinct CDR3 sequences, 34% of them singletons. Sample: blood. The chain carries TRBV9 and TRBJ2-5; 16 bases agree with TRBD2. The clonotype comes from a woman aged 30 to 39 in good health. The CDR3 nucleotides are TGTGCCAGCAGCTCTCCGGGACTAGCGGGGGGGCTTGGTGAGACCCAGTACTTC. Protein sequence: CASSSPGLAGGLGETQYF.